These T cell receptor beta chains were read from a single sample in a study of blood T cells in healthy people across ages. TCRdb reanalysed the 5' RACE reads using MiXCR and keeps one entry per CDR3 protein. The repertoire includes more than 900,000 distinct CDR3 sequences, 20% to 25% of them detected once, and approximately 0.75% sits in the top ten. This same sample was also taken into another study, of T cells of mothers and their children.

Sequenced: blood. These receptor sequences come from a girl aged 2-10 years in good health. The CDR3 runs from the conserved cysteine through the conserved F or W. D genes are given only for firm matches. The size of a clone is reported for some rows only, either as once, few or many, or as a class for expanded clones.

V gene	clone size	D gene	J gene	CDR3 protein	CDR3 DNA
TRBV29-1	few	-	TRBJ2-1	CSVEDRGKSSYNEQFF	TGCAGCGTTGAAGATAGGGGCAAGAGCTCCTACAATGAGCAGTTCTTC
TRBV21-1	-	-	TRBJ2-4	CASSKNAGGPRACKDIQYF	TGTGCCAGCAGTAAAAACGCGGGAGGGCCAAGGGCGTGTAAGGACATTCAGTACTTC
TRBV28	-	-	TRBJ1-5	CASTYGYQPQHF	TGTGCCAGCACGTACGGGTATCAGCCCCAGCATTTT
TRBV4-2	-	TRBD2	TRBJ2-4	CASSQDLRESTLAKNIQYF	TGTGCCAGCAGCCAAGACTTGCGGGAGAGTACCCTAGCCAAAAACATTCAGTACTTC
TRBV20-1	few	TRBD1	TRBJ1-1	CRPGQDGVEAFF	TGCAGACCGGGACAGGATGGGGTCGAAGCTTTCTTT
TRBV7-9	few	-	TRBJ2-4	CASSLSQGIVSGNIQYF	TGTGCCAGCAGCTTAAGCCAGGGGATAGTGTCGGGAAACATTCAGTACTTC
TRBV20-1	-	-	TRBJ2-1	CSVPRWNEQFF	TGCAGCGTTCCACGCTGGAATGAGCAGTTCTTC
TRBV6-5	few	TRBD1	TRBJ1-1	CASSYLGRGQTEAFF	TGTGCCAGCAGTTACCTTGGCAGGGGGCAGACTGAAGCTTTCTTT
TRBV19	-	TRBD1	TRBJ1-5	CAVGDRGNQPQHF	TGTGCCGTCGGGGACAGGGGAAATCAGCCCCAGCATTTT
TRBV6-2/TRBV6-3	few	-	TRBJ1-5	CASSSIRANQPQHF	TGTGCCAGCAGTTCCATCCGTGCCAATCAGCCCCAGCATTTT
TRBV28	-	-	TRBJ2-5	CASSLWASGRETQYF	TGTGCCAGCAGTTTGTGGGCCTCCGGTCGGGAGACCCAGTACTTC
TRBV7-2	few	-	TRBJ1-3	CASSLALVGNAGNTIYF	TGTGCCAGCAGCTTAGCGCTGGTGGGCAATGCTGGAAACACCATATATTTT
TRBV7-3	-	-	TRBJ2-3	CASSLSVQITDTQYF	TGTGCCAGCAGCTTATCCGTACAGATCACAGATACGCAGTATTTT
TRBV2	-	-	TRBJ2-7	CANRPGSSYEQYF	TGTGCCAACAGACCGGGAAGCTCCTACGAGCAGTACTTC
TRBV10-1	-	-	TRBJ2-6	CASSGAPVLTF	TGCGCCAGCAGTGGAGCTCCCGTCCTGACTTTC
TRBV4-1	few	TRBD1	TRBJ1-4	CASSQGLWGTGKEKLFF	TGCGCCAGCAGCCAAGGACTGTGGGGGACAGGGAAAGAAAAACTGTTTTTT
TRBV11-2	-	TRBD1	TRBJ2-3	CASSLPGTVGTDTQYF	TGTGCCAGCAGTCTGCCTGGGACAGTGGGCACAGATACGCAGTATTTT
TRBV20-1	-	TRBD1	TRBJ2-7	CSARWDRPWGEQYF	TGCAGTGCTAGGTGGGACAGGCCCTGGGGGGAGCAGTACTTC
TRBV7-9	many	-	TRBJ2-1	CASSEPGPGTPPLGEQFF	TGTGCCAGCAGCGAACCGGGCCCCGGGACGCCGCCGCTTGGTGAGCAGTTCTTC
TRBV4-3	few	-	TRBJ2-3	CASSQGGLGTYTQYF	TGCGCCAGCAGCCAAGGCGGATTGGGGACTTATACGCAGTATTTT
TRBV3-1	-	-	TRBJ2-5	CASSQVPRTVEETQYF	TGTGCCAGCAGCCAGGTTCCTCGGACAGTCGAAGAGACCCAGTACTTC
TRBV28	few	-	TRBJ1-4	CASRQGSLATNEKLFF	TGTGCCAGCAGACAGGGTTCGCTTGCAACTAATGAAAAACTGTTTTTT
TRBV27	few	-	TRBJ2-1	CATGFQLRAGSYNEQFF	TGTGCCACCGGATTCCAACTTAGGGCGGGGTCCTACAATGAGCAGTTCTTC
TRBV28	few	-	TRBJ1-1	CASHSYRTEAFF	TGTGCCAGCCACAGCTACCGCACTGAAGCTTTCTTT
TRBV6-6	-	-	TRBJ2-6	CASSPRSGVSGANVLTF	TGTGCCAGCAGTCCCCGGTCAGGGGTTTCTGGGGCCAACGTCCTGACTTTC
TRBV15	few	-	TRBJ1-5	CATSRDLEPQHF	TGTGCCACCAGCAGAGATTTGGAGCCCCAGCATTTT
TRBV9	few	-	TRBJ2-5	CASSVATDRGPYEETQYF	TGTGCCAGCAGCGTAGCTACCGATCGGGGACCTTATGAAGAGACCCAGTACTTC
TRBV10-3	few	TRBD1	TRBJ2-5	CAISVGQAPQETQYF	TGTGCCATCAGCGTGGGACAGGCGCCTCAAGAGACCCAGTACTTC
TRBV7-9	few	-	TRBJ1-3	CASSLPTTGTTTRNTIYF	TGTGCCAGCAGCTTACCGACGACCGGGACCACGACCAGAAACACCATATATTTT
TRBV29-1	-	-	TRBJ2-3	CSVEDLQGRWADTQYF	TGCAGCGTTGAAGACCTACAGGGACGTTGGGCAGATACGCAGTATTTT
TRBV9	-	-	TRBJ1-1	CASSVTASTEAFF	TGTGCCAGCAGCGTCACAGCCTCCACTGAAGCTTTCTTT
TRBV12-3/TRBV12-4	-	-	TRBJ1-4	CASSPKGEKLFF	TGTGCCAGCAGTCCCAAGGGTGAAAAACTGTTTTTT
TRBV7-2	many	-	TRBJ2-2	CASSSGLLNTGELFF	TGTGCCAGCAGCTCGGGACTTCTAAACACCGGGGAGCTGTTTTTT
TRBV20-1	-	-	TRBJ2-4	CSASSPWAKNIQYF	TGCAGTGCTAGCTCACCATGGGCCAAAAACATTCAGTACTTC